This T cell receptor (beta chain) was recorded in a study of control samples from healthy donors and cancer patients. This clone was counted many times. Sequencing used immunoSEQ multiplex PCR; TCRdb keeps in-frame clones, though not all of them. The sample has roughly 100,000 clones; under 90% are singletons. The germline CDR1 and CDR2 sequences are MRHNA and SNTAGT. Unmatched junction bases numbered 5, after V lost 2 bases and J lost 6 bases. The CDR3 consists of 15 residues. This sequence joins TRBV6-4 and TRBJ2-2; 8 nucleotides align to TRBD2. The clonotype comes from a woman in her fifties or sixties in good health. What was sequenced was blood. CDR3 in amino acids: CASSDGTSGAGELFF. The CDR3 DNA is TGTGCCAGCAGTGACGGGACTAGTGGCGCCGGGGAGCTGTTTTTT.